This is a list of T cell receptor beta chains from one sample in a study of beta chain features in type 1 diabetes. Assay: immunoSEQ multiplex PCR; the TCRdb copy retains only in-frame clones and omits some. The data hold approximately 730,000 clones, with over 10% observed a single time. Sequencing was performed on naive CD4+ T cells from blood. These receptors were collected from a young man with type 1 diabetes. Both conserved end residues are part of each CDR3. The D gene is left open where the match is weak. Rows give clone size only sometimes, using once, few, many, or a class for an expanded clone.

>-|few|TRBV5-6|TRBJ1-5
CASSFGGSNQPQHF
TGTGCCAGCAGCTTTGGAGGGAGCAATCAGCCCCAGCATTTT
>-|-|TRBV6-1|TRBJ1-6
CASTPMGRYNSPLHF
TGTGCCAGCACCCCAATGGGTCGTTATAATTCACCCCTCCACTTT
>-|few|TRBV6-5|TRBJ2-7
CATSGGRTPYEQYF
TGTGCCACCTCTGGGGGGCGCACACCCTACGAGCAGTACTTC
>-|-|TRBV29-1|TRBJ1-6
CSVRLDRMNSPLHF
TGCAGCGTGAGACTCGACAGGATGAATTCACCCCTCCACTTT
>-|few|TRBV5-6|TRBJ2-3
CASSLEDTQYF
TGTGCCAGCAGCTTGGAAGATACGCAGTATTTT
>-|few|TRBV6-1|TRBJ1-5
CASSLGRLNQPQHF
TGTGCCAGCAGCCTGGGACGGCTGAATCAGCCCCAGCATTTT
>TRBD1|few|TRBV18|TRBJ2-2
CASSRGQGNGELFF
TGTGCCAGCTCACGAGGACAGGGCAACGGGGAGCTGTTTTTT
>TRBD1|few|TRBV7-9|TRBJ1-2
CASSHGQGYGYTF
TGTGCCAGCAGCCATGGACAGGGATATGGCTACACCTTC
>-|many|TRBV10-3|TRBJ2-1
CAITSGGQNEQFF
TGTGCCATCACGAGCGGAGGGCAAAATGAGCAGTTCTTC
>-|few|TRBV19|TRBJ2-6
CASSIGSSGANVLTF
TGTGCCAGTAGTATCGGGTCCTCTGGGGCCAACGTCCTGACTTTC
>TRBD1|few|TRBV5-1|TRBJ2-4
CASSLGTGSGIQYF
TGCGCCAGCAGCTTAGGGACAGGGAGCGGCATTCAGTACTTC
>TRBD1|few|TRBV9|TRBJ2-7
CASSSRTGRSSYEQYF
TGTGCCAGCAGCTCCCGGACAGGGAGAAGCTCCTACGAGCAGTACTTC
>-|-|TRBV11-2|TRBJ2-3
CASSLGRVGRQYADTQYF
TGTGCCAGCAGCTTAGGGCGAGTCGGTCGGCAGTATGCAGATACGCAGTATTTT
>-|few|TRBV27|TRBJ1-3
CASSLRVSGNTIYF
TGTGCCAGCAGTTTAAGGGTTTCTGGAAACACCATATATTTT
>TRBD1|-|TRBV30|TRBJ1-1
CAWRPPGGNTEAFF
TGTGCCTGGAGACCTCCAGGGGGTAACACTGAAGCTTTCTTT
>-|few|TRBV29-1|TRBJ1-4
CSVEDVWGPYPFF
TGCAGCGTTGAAGACGTATGGGGGCCCTATCCGTTTTTT
>-|few|TRBV10-3|TRBJ2-3
CAISGGQGGTDTQYF
TGTGCCATCAGTGGAGGACAGGGAGGGACAGATACGCAGTATTTT
>-|-|TRBV2|TRBJ1-5
CASRLDTGQPQHF
TGTGCCAGCAGGTTGGACACCGGTCAGCCCCAGCATTTT
>TRBD1|few|TRBV5-1|TRBJ1-1
CASSPGQGAMVDTEAFF
TGCGCCAGCAGCCCCGGACAGGGGGCAATGGTGGACACTGAAGCTTTCTTT
>TRBD1|few|TRBV27|TRBJ1-1
CASSLVRQGDTEAFF
TGTGCCAGCAGTTTAGTGAGACAGGGGGACACTGAAGCTTTCTTT
>-|few|TRBV29-1|TRBJ2-7
CSVAGRLTYEQYF
TGCAGCGTCGCCGGACGGCTTACCTACGAGCAGTACTTC
>-|-|TRBV7-2|TRBJ2-7
CASSRGTTYEQYF
TGTGCCAGCAGCAGGGGGACTACCTACGAGCAGTACTTC
>-|-|TRBV4-1|TRBJ1-6
CASSQGDENSPLHF
TGCGCCAGCAGCCAAGGTGATGAGAATTCACCCCTCCACTTT
>-|-|TRBV20-1|TRBJ2-1
CSAYQGTGQFF
TGCAGTGCTTACCAGGGGACTGGGCAGTTCTTC
>TRBD2|-|TRBV10-2|TRBJ2-3
CASRLAGITDTQYF
TGCGCCAGCAGACTAGCGGGGATAACAGATACGCAGTATTTT
>-|-|TRBV2|TRBJ2-3
CASRGGHQYF
TGTGCCAGCAGGGGAGGACACCAGTATTTT
>TRBD2|-|TRBV7-9|TRBJ2-3
CASSLVMASGGHTDTQYF
TGTGCCAGCAGCTTAGTAATGGCTAGCGGGGGGCACACAGATACGCAGTATTTT
>TRBD2|few|TRBV30|TRBJ2-1
CACPLAGGLNEQFF
TGTGCCTGCCCACTAGCGGGGGGCCTCAATGAGCAGTTCTTC
>TRBD1|few|TRBV23-1|TRBJ1-2
CASPRDSPFFNYGYTF
TGCGCCAGCCCCCGGGACAGCCCTTTCTTTAACTATGGCTACACCTTC
>TRBD2|few|TRBV15|TRBJ2-7
CATSRDGRGLYF
TGTGCCACCAGCAGAGATGGGAGGGGCCTGTACTTC
>-|-|TRBV7-6|TRBJ2-5
CASSSGTPPGETQYF
TGTGCCAGCAGCTCCGGGACGCCACCCGGGGAGACCCAGTACTTC
>-|-|TRBV20-1|TRBJ2-5
CSVNRGGSQYF
TGCAGTGTGAACAGGGGGGGATCCCAGTACTTC
>TRBD1|few|TRBV30|TRBJ2-2
CAWGTGTNTGELFF
TGTGCCTGGGGGACAGGGACTAACACCGGGGAGCTGTTTTTT
>TRBD2|-|TRBV19|TRBJ2-7
CASSTSGGAVAEQYF
TGTGCCAGTAGCACTAGCGGGGGGGCCGTAGCCGAGCAGTACTTC
>-|-|TRBV5-4|TRBJ1-1
CASRATVNTEAFF
TGTGCCAGCAGAGCCACGGTGAACACTGAAGCTTTCTTT
>-|-|TRBV5-1|TRBJ2-1
CASSLREPRDSNEQFF
TGCGCCAGCAGCCTTCGGGAGCCACGGGATAGTAATGAGCAGTTCTTC
>-|-|TRBV14|TRBJ1-1
CASSPVSGNTEAFF
TGTGCCAGCAGCCCCGTGAGTGGAAACACTGAAGCTTTCTTT
>-|few|TRBV30|TRBJ1-2
CAWSVGAGYGYTF
TGTGCCTGGAGTGTAGGCGCGGGATATGGCTACACCTTC
>TRBD1|few|TRBV5-1|TRBJ1-1
CASSAGQGGRTEAFF
TGCGCCAGCAGCGCGGGACAGGGAGGACGGACTGAAGCTTTCTTT
>-|few|TRBV9|TRBJ1-1
CASSVGSMNAEAFF
TGTGCCAGCAGCGTAGGCAGCATGAACGCTGAAGCTTTCTTT
>TRBD1|few|TRBV18|TRBJ1-1
CASSQDRDLEAFF
TGTGCCAGCTCACAGGACAGGGACCTTGAAGCTTTCTTT
>-|-|TRBV5-4|TRBJ2-1
CASSLAAWVSEQFF
TGTGCCAGCAGCTTGGCCGCGTGGGTCTCTGAGCAGTTCTTC
>-|few|TRBV6-5|TRBJ1-1
CASSPYREVNTEAFF
TGTGCCAGCAGTCCATACAGGGAGGTGAACACTGAAGCTTTCTTT
>-|-|TRBV5-4|TRBJ2-2
CASSPPAGGDTGELFF
TGTGCCAGCAGCCCCCCAGCAGGTGGAGACACCGGGGAGCTGTTTTTT
>-|few|TRBV30|TRBJ1-5
CAWSMALNQPQHF
TGTGCCTGGAGTATGGCCCTCAATCAGCCCCAGCATTTT